This record looks at one T cell receptor beta chain sequence and its context. In its sample, this clonotype was seen a few times. Its target antigen remains unknown. The input lacks base qualities; no much larger clone sits a single base away. To prepare the library, 5' RACE was applied. The data were produced on an Illumina HiSeq 2500. The second PCR ran for roughly 7 to 11 cycles and used a J-beta primer mix along with a sample-barcoded 5' primer. A template-switch 5' adaptor carrying 12 random nucleotides introduced a unique molecular identifier onto each TCR beta cDNA molecule. Each sample yielded at least 2.5 million CDR3-containing paired-end reads. The Mint cDNA synthesis kit, primed by a TRBC-specific oligonucleotide, was used to synthesize first-strand cDNA from all RNA. Following uracil-DNA glycosylase treatment, a first 18-cycle PCR with universal primers M1SS and BC2_uni_R was performed on all cDNA. In the paper's pipeline: For normalization, 1 million high-quality reads, each with a distinct molecular identifier, were randomly selected from each sample. Reads with shared molecular identifiers were discarded instead of being binned into consensus sequences. MiTCR, set to a Q25 quality threshold and the strictest error-elimination algorithm, was used for CDR3 identification, clonotype clustering and error correction. A nonparametric unseen species model using Euler transformation provided a lower-bound estimate of total TCR beta diversity. TCRdb applied fastp at Q25 and MiXCR to the public reads, then kept only in-frame beta chains. Rows merge per CDR3 protein into single entries with the most common DNA and genes. The V and J calls and clone size are TCRdb's, not the authors'. The sample table lists 720,000 or so distinct CDR3 sequences, around 38% of them with a count of one. About 32% of the sample lies in the top ten.

The donors were roughly 40 Caucasian individuals from Russia, aged 6 to 90 years, who were systemically healthy. Each donor gave around 9 milliliters of peripheral blood, collected into EDTA-treated Vacutainer tubes. Ficoll-Paque density-gradient centrifugation was used to isolate PBMCs, with at least 6.5 million per sample. Trizol reagent was used to extract total RNA from PBMCs, with at least 6 micrograms per sample. For every donor, an aliquot of PBMCs went through flow cytometry to measure the percentages of naive CD45RAhigh/CD27high T cells. This record comes from a study of blood T cells in healthy people across ages (dated by TCRdb to about 2015). At the level of the whole study: In model experiments, roughly one uniquely barcoded TCR beta cDNA molecule per two T cells was captured by template switching. Four age groups were formed from the donors: young (average approximately 15 years), middle-aged (just under 40), aged (approximately 60) and long-lived (less than 85). Two additional independent replicas of 1 million unique cDNA reads from the same blood draw were analyzed for two donors (one aged 18 to 30 and one aged 80 or older). Donors of different ages were randomly distributed across sequencing lanes to avoid experimental bias. To track age-related changes in TCR beta repertoire diversity, the study relied on deep sequencing normalized with unique cDNA molecular identifiers. What the study reported, not specific to this receptor: Observed TCR beta diversity per million T cells fell roughly linearly with age, and a significant reduction was already apparent by age around 36. Estimates of total diversity based on one million sequenced T cells were regarded as lower bounds and as underestimates. Bulk unsorted PBMC profiling prevented conclusive comparison of naive and antigen-experienced compartments. Compared with the aged group, more naive CD4+ T cells, fewer expanded clones and increased TCR diversity were shown by the long-lived group, suggesting age selection. The CMV infection status of donors was not known, potentially confounding age-related changes in expanded clonotypes. The percentage of naive T cells measured by flow cytometry correlated strongly with observed TCR beta diversity.

CDR1 and CDR2 were assigned from the germline V gene (reference sequence) as DFQATT and SNEGSKA. Ends trimmed: V by 0 bases, J by 7 bases; bases unmatched to a gene: 16. From the cysteine up to the phenylalanine, the CDR3 has a length of 17 residues. The CDR3 DNA has 51 bases and is translated from base 1. Material: blood. This receptor was identified in an older man in good health. The chain uses TRBV20-1 and TRBJ2-7, with 9 junctional bases fitting TRBD1. The CDR3 region: CSARDTKTGGAGNEQYF. The DNA sequence follows: TGCAGTGCTAGAGACACAAAGACAGGGGGTGCGGGTAATGAGCAGTACTTC.